Listed below are T cell receptor beta chains from one sample, sequenced in a study of regulatory T cells in long-lasting Graves disease. TCRdb re-derived calls from the multiplex PCR reads in MiXCR, one entry per CDR3 protein. The repertoire holds 200,000 to 250,000 distinct CDR3 sequences, with roughly a fifth as singletons. These sequences were also reported in another study, on T cells in Graves' hyperthyroidism and ophthalmopathy.

The sequences come from peripheral blood mononuclear cells (PBMCs), collected at new diagnosis, from a patient treated with antithyroid drugs. The receptor source for this set is a woman aged 25-40 years with Graves disease. Both conserved end residues are part of each CDR3. The order of the fields is V gene, clone size, D gene, J gene, CDR3 DNA, CDR3 protein. A D gene is named only where the DNA matches it firmly. A row's size may be missing; if present it is once, few, many or a size class.

>TRBV3-1|many|TRBD1|TRBJ2-7
TGTGCCAGCGGGCCGGGACAGAGCTCGGGGGAGCAGTACTTC
CASGPGQSSGEQYF
>TRBV7-3|many|.|TRBJ2-2
TGTGCCAGCAGCTTACTCCCGCCAGCGGGCGGGGAGCTGTTTTTT
CASSLLPPAGGELFF
>TRBV10-3|.|TRBD2|TRBJ2-5
TGTGCCATCAGTGTGGGTAGCGGGGCGCAAGAGACCCAGTACTTC
CAISVGSGAQETQYF
>TRBV28|once|.|TRBJ1-1
TGTGCCAGCGGTCCGGGGGCCGACACTGAAGCTTTCTTT
CASGPGADTEAFF
>TRBV20-1|many|TRBD1|TRBJ1-5
TGCAGTGCTACGGGACAGGGGGACGATCAGCCCCAGCATTTT
CSATGQGDDQPQHF
>TRBV6-1|many|TRBD2|TRBJ2-3
TGTGCCAGCAGTGAAAGCGGGGGCCTCACAGATACGCAGTATTTT
CASSESGGLTDTQYF
>TRBV24-1|few|.|TRBJ1-2
TGTGCCACCAGCGAGAGGGGGGATGGCTACACCTTC
CATSERGDGYTF
>TRBV5-6|.|TRBD1|TRBJ2-5
TGTGCCAGCAGCCGACTGGGAAGACAGGGCTGGGAGACCCAGTACTTC
CASSRLGRQGWETQYF
>TRBV6-1|.|.|TRBJ1-6
TGTGCCAGCAGACCTGGGACTTCTTCACCCCTCCACTTT
CASRPGTSSPLHF
>TRBV18|many|.|TRBJ2-7
TGTGCCAGCTCATCCGGGACGGTGTACGAGCAGTACTTC
CASSSGTVYEQYF
>TRBV12-3/TRBV12-4|many|TRBD1|TRBJ1-5
TGTGCCAGCAGTTCGCGAGACAGGGCGAGCAATCAGCCCCAGCATTTT
CASSSRDRASNQPQHF
>TRBV11-2|many|.|TRBJ1-6
TGTGCCAGCAGCTCCCAAGGGCCCCTGAGATCACCCCTCCACTTT
CASSSQGPLRSPLHF
>TRBV30|many|.|TRBJ1-3
TGTGCCTCCTCACTAAGGGGCGGCTCTGGAAACACCATATATTTT
CASSLRGGSGNTIYF
>TRBV12-3/TRBV12-4|.|TRBD1|TRBJ2-7
TGTGCCAGCAGTCCAACTGACAGGGGATACTACGAGCAGTACTTC
CASSPTDRGYYEQYF
>TRBV28|many|.|TRBJ1-5
TGTGCCAGCAAAAACAGGGTTTCTCAGCCCCAGCATTTT
CASKNRVSQPQHF
>TRBV12-3/TRBV12-4|many|TRBD1|TRBJ2-5
TGTGCCAGCAGCCGTGGGACAGGGAGGGCAGAGACCCAGTACTTC
CASSRGTGRAETQYF
>TRBV9|many|.|TRBJ2-6
TGTGCCAGCGGCAACGCGGGGTGGACTGGGGCCAACGTCCTGACTTTC
CASGNAGWTGANVLTF
>TRBV24-1|many|.|TRBJ2-2
TGTGCCACCAGTGAGGAACGGGAGCTGTTTTTT
CATSEERELFF
>TRBV29-1|few|.|TRBJ2-5
TGCAGCGTTGTGCCGGTGGGGGAGACCCAGTACTTC
CSVVPVGETQYF
>TRBV7-9|many|.|TRBJ1-1
TGTGCCAGCAGCTCACGGACGGTGAACACTGAAGCTTTCTTT
CASSSRTVNTEAFF
>TRBV28|many|.|TRBJ2-5
TGTGCCAGCAGTTTATTGGGTCGAGAGACCCAGTACTTC
CASSLLGRETQYF
>TRBV2|few|.|TRBJ2-7
TGTGCCAGCAGTGAACTTGAAGTGATCTCCTACGAGCAGTACTTC
CASSELEVISYEQYF
>TRBV5-1|many|.|TRBJ2-5
TGCGCCAGCAGCTTCAGGGGGGATGAGACCCAGTACTTC
CASSFRGDETQYF
>TRBV2|many|TRBD1|TRBJ1-1
TGTGCCAGCAGGACAGGGTTTGAAGCTTTCTTT
CASRTGFEAFF
>TRBV5-1|many|TRBD1|TRBJ2-7
TGCGCCAGCAGCTTGGAACAGGGGAGTGGCTACGAGCAGTACTTC
CASSLEQGSGYEQYF
>TRBV7-2|.|.|TRBJ2-7
TGTGCCAGCAGCACCAGGTCGGATTACGAGCAGTACTTC
CASSTRSDYEQYF
>TRBV6-2/TRBV6-3|many|TRBD2|TRBJ2-3
TGTGCCAGCACCCCCGGAGGCGGGGGGGACCGCACAGATACGCAGTATTTT
CASTPGGGGDRTDTQYF
>TRBV28|many|.|TRBJ1-2
TGTGCCAGCAGTCTTCTCCCAAACGGCCTTGACAGGCACTATGGCTACACCTTC
CASSLLPNGLDRHYGYTF
>TRBV12-3/TRBV12-4|many|TRBD1|TRBJ2-7
TGTGCCAGCAGTTTTTGGACAGGGAACGAGCAGTACTTC
CASSFWTGNEQYF
>TRBV27|many|.|TRBJ2-1
TGTGCCAGCAGTCCCCTTTCGGATGCGGGACATGAGCAGTTCTTC
CASSPLSDAGHEQFF
>TRBV6-5|many|.|TRBJ1-4
TGTGCCAGCAGTTACCGGGCCCAGGGGACTGAAAAACTGTTTTTT
CASSYRAQGTEKLFF
>TRBV7-9|many|.|TRBJ1-1
TGTGCCAGCAGCTTAGATAGTTGGGCACTGAACACTGAAGCTTTCTTT
CASSLDSWALNTEAFF
>TRBV6-2/TRBV6-3|many|TRBD1|TRBJ1-5
TGTGCCAGCGATCCTGGATTAGGACAGGGGGCCGCTCAGCCCCAGCATTTT
CASDPGLGQGAAQPQHF
>TRBV28|few|TRBD1|TRBJ2-7
TGTGCCAGCAGTCCGGGGACAGGGTATGTCTACGAGCAGTACTTC
CASSPGTGYVYEQYF
>TRBV30|.|TRBD2|TRBJ2-1
TGTGCCTGGAGGATAGCGGGAGGAGTAGATGAGCAGTTCTTC
CAWRIAGGVDEQFF
>TRBV5-1|many|.|TRBJ2-7
TGCGCCAGCAGCCAGGAGAGGGACTACGAGCAGTACTTC
CASSQERDYEQYF